Listed here are 28 T cell receptor beta chains from one sample, sequenced in a study of beta chain features in type 1 diabetes (dated by TCRdb to the late 2010s). Library construction relied on the immunoSEQ multiplex PCR assay. The entire isolated RNA was reverse transcribed using the High Capacity cDNA Reverse Transcription Kit, and thus expressed TCRB transcripts were sequenced. TCRdb obtained this table from immuneACCESS and retained in-frame rearrangements with V and J assigned. These tables miss some clones; where compared with another copy, unresolved V genes account for less than half of the shortfall, and the remainder is unexplained. The sample table holds 250,000 to 350,000 clones, of which roughly 9.6% were seen once. Around 0.015% of the sample is taken by the ten largest. Sequenced input: naive CD4+ T cells from blood. The sample's cell subset or site label, in plain terms: true naive CD4+ T cells. These receptors all come from a young woman in good health.

This clone was detected a few times. This chain links TRBV6-5 with TRBJ1-1; D is unresolved. V lost 4 bases and J lost 1, with 7 bases in between. CDR3 length equals 13 residues. CDR1 and CDR2 (germline): MNHEY, SVGAGI. As DNA, the CDR3 is TGTGCCAGCAGTTGGGAGGCGAACACTGAAGCTTTCTTT. Its protein is CASSWEANTEAFF.

This clone was counted only a few times. The rearrangement links TRBV2 to TRBJ1-5; 7 bases line up with TRBD1. The CDR3 length is 14 residues. Germline CDR1 SNHLY, CDR2 FYNNEI. The ends lost 5 bases at V and 7 bases at J; junction bases unmatched: 8. The CDR3 spells CASSSQGVRQPQHF. In DNA form, the CDR3 reads TGTGCCAGCAGTTCCCAGGGGGTTCGGCAGCCCCAGCATTTT.

Only a few counts were recorded for this clone. CDR3 residues: CASSHPLGGSSYNEQFF. CDR3 nucleotides: TGCGCCAGCAGCCACCCCCTTGGCGGGAGTTCCTACAATGAGCAGTTCTTC. V gene TRBV4-1 combines with J gene TRBJ2-1, with 7 nucleotides matching TRBD2. With V trimmed by 3 bases and J by 1 base, 9 bases remained unmatched. The length of the CDR3 is 17 residues. Germline lookup yields CDR1 MGHRA and CDR2 YSYEKL.

This chain uses TRBV9 with TRBJ2-5, with 7 bases aligning to TRBD2. The CDR3 is 15 amino acids. CDR1 is SGDLS and CDR2 is YYNGEE in the germline V gene. J was trimmed by 5 bases and V by 0 bases; bases with no gene match: 7. CDR3 DNA sequence: TGTGCCAGCAGCGTAGGTGGGAGGGATGGGGAGACCCAGTACTTC. Translating it yields CASSVGGRDGETQYF.

The chain combines TRBV4-2 with TRBJ1-1; D possibly corresponds to TRBD1 (5 bases). This CDR3 is built from 16 residues. Trimming took 3 bases from V and 2 from J, leaving 16 bases between them. Looked up from germline, CDR1 is LGHNA and CDR2 is YNFKEQ. The CDR3 DNA reads as TGTGCCAGCAGCCATCTCACCCTTGACAGAAACACTGAAGCTTTCTTT. It codes for CASSHLTLDRNTEAFF.

This rearrangement joins TRBV29-1 to TRBJ2-3; 13 nucleotides match TRBD2. V was pared by 7 bases and J by 3 bases, with 10 bases of the junction left unmatched. From germline, CDR1 is SQVTM and CDR2 ANQGSEA. The CDR3 totals 16 residues. CDR3 loop: CSACILAGGRTDTQYF. The DNA of the CDR3 is TGCAGCGCCTGTATACTAGCGGGAGGGAGGACAGATACGCAGTATTTT.

This clone was observed a handful of times. The V and J genes are TRBV29-1 and TRBJ2-2; the D gene is possibly TRBD1 (5 bases). Trimming took off 0 bases at V and 5 bases at J, with 13 bases between the two ends. The CDR3 consists of 15 residues. From germline, CDR1 is SQVTM and CDR2 ANQGSEA. Written as DNA, the CDR3 is TGCAGCGTTGAAGATCTAGGTCAGGGAACCGGGGAGCTGTTTTTT. Translation: CSVEDLGQGTGELFF.

The genes are TRBV7-3 and TRBJ2-1, with D possibly being TRBD1 (6 bases). CDR1 is SGHTA, CDR2 FQGTGA, per germline. The V end was cut by 1 base, the J end by 7 bases, with 8 bases between. This CDR3 comprises 13 residues. The DNA of the CDR3 is TGTGCCAGCAGCTTAAAGGGGGTTAATGAGCAGTTCTTC. As protein: CASSLKGVNEQFF.

This clone was detected only a few times. The chain is built from TRBV27 and TRBJ1-5; 9 nucleotides line up with TRBD1. V was pared by 4 bases and J by 6 bases, with 7 bases of the junction left unmatched. The germline gives CDR1 MNHEY, CDR2 SMNVEV (reference sequence). The CDR3 is 15 residues long. The CDR3 DNA is TGTGCCAGCAGTTCCGGGACAGGGACTACTCAGCCCCAGCATTTT. Translating it yields CASSSGTGTTQPQHF.

The rearrangement joins TRBV14 to TRBJ2-3, with TRBD2 identical over 12 bases. This CDR3 comprises 18 residues. J was trimmed by 4 bases and V by 1 base; bases with no gene match: 9. Germline V gene sequence: CDR1 SGHDN, CDR2 FVKESK. CDR3 DNA sequence: TGTGCCAGCAGCCAAGCGTCGGGACTAGCGGGCCTGGCAGATACGCAGTATTTT. Its protein product is CASSQASGLAGLADTQYF. Looking up the rest from reference TRBV14 and TRBJ2-3 gives the full variable domain: EAGVTQFPSHSVIEKGQTVTLRCDPISGHDNLYWYRRVMGKEIKFLLHFVKESKQDESGMPNNRFLAERTGGTYSTLKVQPAELEDSGVYFCASSQASGLAGLADTQYFGPGTRLTVL.

This clone was counted between two and nine times. V usage is TRBV18 and J usage is TRBJ2-3, with D possibly TRBD1 on 6 matching bases. CDR1 is KGHSH and CDR2 is LQKENI in the germline V gene. This CDR3 has 15 residues. Trimming shortened V by 3 bases and J by 3 bases, and 13 bases separated the two germline ends. The CDR3 sequence is CASSPTIQGTDTQYF. The CDR3 DNA is TGTGCCAGCTCACCCACGATACAGGGTACAGATACGCAGTATTTT.

A few counts support this clone. The chain joins TRBV6-5 to TRBJ2-3, with 10 nucleotides matching TRBD1. Germline CDR1 MNHEY, CDR2 SVGAGI. The ends lost 2 bases at V and 2 bases at J; junction bases unmatched: 4. This CDR3 is built from 16 residues. DNA for the CDR3: TGTGCCAGCAGTTACGATGGGACAGGGGCCACAGATACGCAGTATTTT. It codes for CASSYDGTGATDTQYF.

V gene TRBV7-2 combines with J gene TRBJ2-5; 8 bases line up with TRBD2. The CDR3 totals 13 residues. Germline loops: CDR1 SGHTA, CDR2 FQGNSA. Losses at the gene ends were 5 bases for V and 5 bases for J; bases not matched to a gene: 4. CDR3 bases: TGTGCCAGCAGCCGGGAGGGGAGGGAGACCCAGTACTTC. Its translation: CASSREGRETQYF.

This sequence joins TRBV5-1 and TRBJ1-2, with 8 bases identical to TRBD1. Trimming took 3 bases from V and 7 from J; bases not matched to a gene: 2. CDR1 is SGHRS and CDR2 is YFSETQ in the germline V gene. CDR3 size: 12 residues. The CDR3 nucleotides are TGCGCCAGCAGCTCAACAGGGGGTGGCTACACCTTC. Its translation is CASSSTGGGYTF.

This chain connects TRBV19 to TRBJ2-1; 8 nucleotides match TRBD2. Germline assignment: CDR1 LNHDA and CDR2 SQIVND (reference sequence). V gave up 3 bases and J gave up 5 bases; unmatched junction bases: 9. The CDR3 is made up of 16 amino acids. CDR3 sequence: CASSMVAGSFNNEQFF. The CDR3 nucleotides read TGTGCCAGTAGTATGGTAGCGGGATCTTTCAACAATGAGCAGTTCTTC.

This clone was found a few times. V is TRBV7-2 and J is TRBJ2-1, with 9 bases aligning to TRBD2. Germline CDR1 SGHTA, CDR2 FQGNSA. The length of the CDR3 is 16 residues. J lost 9 bases, V lost 1 base, and 10 bases had no gene match. Here the CDR3 DNA reads TGTGCCAGCAGCTTAGTTAGCGGGAGAATGTTAGGTGAGCAGTTCTTC. This gives the protein CASSLVSGRMLGEQFF.

The chain employs TRBV5-4 and TRBJ2-5, with 12 bases that match TRBD2. Germline V lookup: CDR1 SGHNT, CDR2 YYREEE (reference sequence). Losses at the gene ends were 4 bases for V and 5 bases for J; bases not matched to a gene: 9. The CDR3 runs 16 residues. The CDR3 loop is CASSISSGRAGETQYF. CDR3 sequence (DNA): TGTGCCAGCAGCATTTCTAGCGGGAGGGCCGGGGAGACCCAGTACTTC.

The table lists this clone with a count of one. The chain employs TRBV7-3 and TRBJ2-5; 9 positions match TRBD2. Germline V gene data show CDR1 as SGHTA and CDR2 as FQGTGA. The ends lost 4 bases at V and 5 bases at J; junction bases unmatched: 8. The CDR3 loop spans 15 amino acids. As DNA, the CDR3 is TGTGCCAGCAGCTCCGTAGCGGGAGTACAGGAGACCCAGTACTTC. Protein product: CASSSVAGVQETQYF. Variable domain in full (rest from reference TRBV7-3 and TRBJ2-5): GAGVSQTPSNKVTEKGKYVELRCDPISGHTALYWYRQSLGQGPEFLIYFQGTGAADDSGLPNDRFFAVRPEGSVSTLKIQRTERGDSAVYLCASSSVAGVQETQYFGPGTRLLVL.

The V call is TRBV5-1, the J call TRBJ2-5, with 9 bases fitting TRBD1. The J call could be wrong; TRBJ2-7 is a better fit for the DNA end. This CDR3 comprises 16 residues. CDR1 SGHRS and CDR2 YFSETQ come from the germline V gene. The chain's CDR3 is CASSLRKGQGTYEQYF. CDR3 DNA: TGCGCCAGCAGCTTAAGAAAAGGACAGGGGACCTACGAGCAGTACTTC.

The V call is TRBV2, the J call TRBJ2-5; 11 bases fit TRBD2. The length of the CDR3 is 18 residues. Trimming took 8 bases from V and 6 from J; bases not matched to a gene: 20. The germline V gene has CDR1 SNHLY and CDR2 FYNNEI. CDR3 DNA sequence: TGTGCCAGCGCGAACGGGTTAGCGGGAGGGCTATCAGTGAAGACCCAGTACTTC. Amino acid sequence: CASANGLAGGLSVKTQYF.

This clone was counted once. The chain has TRBV5-1 and TRBJ2-1; 9 bases line up with TRBD2. Germline V gene lookup returns CDR1 SGHRS and CDR2 YFSETQ. J gave up 7 bases and V 0 bases, and 14 bases lay outside the gene matches. There are 18 residues in the CDR3. The CDR3 sequence is CASSLAGISGRAGNEQFF. CDR3 nucleotide sequence: TGCGCCAGCAGCTTGGCGGGTATTAGCGGGAGAGCAGGGAATGAGCAGTTCTTC.

CDR3 in amino acids: CASSPSYNEAFF. The CDR3 DNA sequence: TGTGCCAGCTCACCTTCCTATAATGAAGCTTTCTTT. The chain couples TRBV18 to TRBJ1-1; D unclear. The V gene lost 3 bases and the J gene lost 7 bases, with 9 bases spanning the gap. In germline, CDR1 is KGHSH, CDR2 LQKENI. The CDR3 is 12 amino acids.

The chain recombines TRBV27 with TRBJ2-2; possible D gene TRBD2, 5 bases. With 0 bases removed from V and 1 base from J, the gap between germline ends came to 12 bases. The CDR3 loop spans 17 amino acids. From germline, CDR1 is MNHEY and CDR2 SMNVEV (reference sequence). This CDR3 reads CASSLSGVIRNTGELFF. The CDR3 DNA sequence: TGTGCCAGCAGTTTATCCGGGGTAATTAGGAACACCGGGGAGCTGTTTTTT.

This clone was detected a few times. The chain couples TRBV30 to TRBJ1-4; no clear D. The germline V gene has CDR1 GTSNPN and CDR2 SVGIG (reference sequence). The CDR3 is made up of 14 amino acids. V lost 4 bases, J lost 6 bases, and 15 bases lay in between. DNA for the CDR3: TGTGCCTGGACAAATTTAGCCCTAGATGAAAAACTGTTTTTT. It encodes CAWTNLALDEKLFF. Variable domain in full (rest from reference TRBV30 and TRBJ1-4): SQTIHQWPATLVQPVGSPLSLECTVEGTSNPNLYWYRQAAGRGLQLLFYSVGIGQISSEVPQNLSASRPQDRQFILSSKKLLLSDSGFYLCAWTNLALDEKLFFGSGTQLSVL.

The rearrangement uses TRBV15 and TRBJ1-5; a weak D match, TRBD1 (6 bases). The CDR3 is 19 amino acids. With 5 bases removed from V and 0 bases from J, the gap between germline ends came to 23 bases. CDR1 is LNHNV and CDR2 is YYDKDF in the germline V gene (reference sequence). Written as DNA, the CDR3 is TGTGCCACCAGCGGACGATCAACAGGGAGTGTACATAGCAATCAGCCCCAGCATTTT. Protein product: CATSGRSTGSVHSNQPQHF.

The CDR3 spells CASSPSTSGIYEQYF. The CDR3 nucleotides read TGCGCCAGCAGCCCATCGACTAGCGGGATCTACGAGCAGTACTTC. This rearrangement joins TRBV4-3 to TRBJ2-7; 11 bases line up with TRBD2. This CDR3 has 15 amino acids. CDR1 and CDR2 from the germline V gene are LGHNA and YSLEER. V was clipped by 4 bases and J by 3 bases; unmatched bases: 5.

The rearrangement uses TRBV23-1 and TRBJ2-5, with a weak D call TRBD2 (5 bases). TRBV23-1 is noted as an ORF with a role that remains uncertain. The CDR3 has 18 amino acids. V was cut by 6 bases and J by 5 bases, with 28 bases left in between. CDR3 bases: TGCGCCAGCAGCCACGGTTTGGGAGACCACACGACGGGGGAGACCCAGTACTTC. Its translation is CASSHGLGDHTTGETQYF.

This clone was detected only a few times. The chain carries TRBV14 and TRBJ1-1, with TRBD1 matching over 7 bases. The CDR3 is made up of 18 amino acids. The trim removed 1 base at V and 0 bases at J, leaving 11 bases unmatched. Germline values: CDR1 SGHDN, CDR2 FVKESK. As DNA, the CDR3 is TGTGCCAGCAGCCAAGGGGGACAGATCCCGTTCATGAACACTGAAGCTTTCTTT. It specifies CASSQGGQIPFMNTEAFF.